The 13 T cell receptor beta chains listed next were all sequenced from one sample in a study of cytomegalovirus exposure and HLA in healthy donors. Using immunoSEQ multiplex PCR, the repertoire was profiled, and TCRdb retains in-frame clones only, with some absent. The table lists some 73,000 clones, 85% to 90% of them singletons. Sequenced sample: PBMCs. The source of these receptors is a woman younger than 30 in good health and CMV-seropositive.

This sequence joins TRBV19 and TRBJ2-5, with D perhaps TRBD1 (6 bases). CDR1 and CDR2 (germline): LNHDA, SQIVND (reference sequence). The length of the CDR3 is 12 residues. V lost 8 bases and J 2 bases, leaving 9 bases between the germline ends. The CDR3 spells CASSGTQETQYF. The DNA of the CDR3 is TGTGCCAGTTCCGGGACACAAGAGACCCAGTACTTC.

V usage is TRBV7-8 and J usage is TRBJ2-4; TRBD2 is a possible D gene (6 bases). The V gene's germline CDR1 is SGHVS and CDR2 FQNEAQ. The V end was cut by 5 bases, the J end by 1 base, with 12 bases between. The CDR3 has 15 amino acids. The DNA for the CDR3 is TGTGCCAGCAGCCCCCGGGACTGGGCCAAAAACATTCAGTACTTC. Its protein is CASSPRDWAKNIQYF. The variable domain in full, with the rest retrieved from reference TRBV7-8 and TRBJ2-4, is GAGVSQSPRYKVAKRGQDVALRCDPISGHVSLFWYQQALGQGPEFLTYFQNEAQLDKSGLPSDRFFAERPEGSVSTLKIQRTQQEDSAVYLCASSPRDWAKNIQYFGAGTRLSVL.

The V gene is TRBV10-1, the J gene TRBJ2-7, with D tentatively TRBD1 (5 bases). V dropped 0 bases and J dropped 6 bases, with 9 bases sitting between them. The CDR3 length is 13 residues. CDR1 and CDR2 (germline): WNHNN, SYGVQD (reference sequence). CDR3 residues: CASSESGVGEQYF. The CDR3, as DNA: TGCGCCAGCAGTGAGTCAGGGGTTGGCGAGCAGTACTTC.

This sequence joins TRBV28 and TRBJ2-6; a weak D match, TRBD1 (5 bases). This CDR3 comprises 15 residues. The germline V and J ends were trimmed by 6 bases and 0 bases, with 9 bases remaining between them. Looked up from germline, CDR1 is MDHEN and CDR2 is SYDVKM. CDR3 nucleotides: TGTGCCAGCAGGAGAGACAGCTCTGGGGCCAACGTCCTGACTTTC. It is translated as CASRRDSSGANVLTF.

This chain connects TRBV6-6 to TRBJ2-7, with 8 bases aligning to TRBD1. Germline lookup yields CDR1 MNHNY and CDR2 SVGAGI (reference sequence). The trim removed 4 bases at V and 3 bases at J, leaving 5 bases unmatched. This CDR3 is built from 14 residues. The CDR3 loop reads CASSLQGESYEQYF. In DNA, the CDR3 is TGTGCCAGCAGTTTACAGGGGGAGAGCTACGAGCAGTACTTC.

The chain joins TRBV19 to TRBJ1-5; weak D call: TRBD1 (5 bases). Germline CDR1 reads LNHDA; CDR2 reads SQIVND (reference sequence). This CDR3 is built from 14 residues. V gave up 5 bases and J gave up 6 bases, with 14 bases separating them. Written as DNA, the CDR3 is TGTGCCAGTAGTTCTTCAGGGTCAGGTCAGCCCCAGCATTTT. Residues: CASSSSGSGQPQHF.

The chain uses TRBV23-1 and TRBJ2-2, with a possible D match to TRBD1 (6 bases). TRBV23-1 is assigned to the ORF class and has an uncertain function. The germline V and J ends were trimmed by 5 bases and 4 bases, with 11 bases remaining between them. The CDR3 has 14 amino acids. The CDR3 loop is CASSKEQGTGELFF. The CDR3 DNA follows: TGCGCCAGCAGTAAAGAACAGGGCACCGGGGAGCTGTTTTTT.

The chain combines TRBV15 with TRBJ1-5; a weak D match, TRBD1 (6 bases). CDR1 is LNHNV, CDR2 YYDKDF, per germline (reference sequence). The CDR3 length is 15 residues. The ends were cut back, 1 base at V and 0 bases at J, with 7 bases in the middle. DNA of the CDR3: TGTGCCACCAGCAGAGGACAGGCTAGCAATCAGCCCCAGCATTTT. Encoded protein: CATSRGQASNQPQHF.

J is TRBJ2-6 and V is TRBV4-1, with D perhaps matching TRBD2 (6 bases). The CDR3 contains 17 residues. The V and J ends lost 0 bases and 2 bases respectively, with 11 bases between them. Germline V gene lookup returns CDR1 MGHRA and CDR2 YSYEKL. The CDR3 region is CASSQEFWEAGANVLTF. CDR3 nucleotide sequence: TGCGCCAGCAGCCAAGAATTTTGGGAGGCTGGGGCCAACGTCCTGACTTTC.

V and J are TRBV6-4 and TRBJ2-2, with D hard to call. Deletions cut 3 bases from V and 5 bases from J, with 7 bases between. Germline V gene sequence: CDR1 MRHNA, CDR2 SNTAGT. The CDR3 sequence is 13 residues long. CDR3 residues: CASSETTTGELFF. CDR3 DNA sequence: TGTGCCAGCAGTGAGACGACTACCGGGGAGCTGTTTTTT.

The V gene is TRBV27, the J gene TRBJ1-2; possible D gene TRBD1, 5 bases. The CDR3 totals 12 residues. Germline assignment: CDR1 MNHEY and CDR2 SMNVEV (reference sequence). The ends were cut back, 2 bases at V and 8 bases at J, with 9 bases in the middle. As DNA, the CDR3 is TGTGCCAGCAGTTTAACGGGGGACGGCTACACCTTC. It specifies CASSLTGDGYTF.

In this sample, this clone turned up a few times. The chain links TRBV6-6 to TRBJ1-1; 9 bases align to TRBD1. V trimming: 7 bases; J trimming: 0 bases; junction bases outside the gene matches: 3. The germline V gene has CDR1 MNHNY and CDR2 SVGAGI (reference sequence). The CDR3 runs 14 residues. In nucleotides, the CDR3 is TGTGCCAGCACCGACAGGGGGATGAACACTGAAGCTTTCTTT. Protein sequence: CASTDRGMNTEAFF.

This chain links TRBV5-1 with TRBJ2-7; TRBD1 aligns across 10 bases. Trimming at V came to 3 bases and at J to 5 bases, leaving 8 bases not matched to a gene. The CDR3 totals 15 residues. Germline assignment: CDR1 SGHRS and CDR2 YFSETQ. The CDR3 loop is CASSSPGQGIHEQYF. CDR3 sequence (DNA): TGCGCCAGCAGCTCTCCGGGACAGGGGATCCACGAGCAGTACTTC.